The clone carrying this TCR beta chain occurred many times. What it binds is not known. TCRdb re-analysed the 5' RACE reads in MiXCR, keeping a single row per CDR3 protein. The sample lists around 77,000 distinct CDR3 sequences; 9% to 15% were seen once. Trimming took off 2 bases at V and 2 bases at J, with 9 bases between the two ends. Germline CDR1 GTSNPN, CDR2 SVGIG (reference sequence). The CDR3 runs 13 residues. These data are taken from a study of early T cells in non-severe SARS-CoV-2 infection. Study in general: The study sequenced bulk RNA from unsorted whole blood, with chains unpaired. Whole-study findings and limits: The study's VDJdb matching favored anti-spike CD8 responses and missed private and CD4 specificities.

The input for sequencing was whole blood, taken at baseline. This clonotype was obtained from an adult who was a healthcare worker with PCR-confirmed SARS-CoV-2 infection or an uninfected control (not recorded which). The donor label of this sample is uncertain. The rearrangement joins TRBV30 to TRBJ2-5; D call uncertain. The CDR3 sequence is CAWSYGGQETQYF. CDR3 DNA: TGTGCCTGGAGTTACGGTGGGCAAGAGACCCAGTACTTC.